These 29 T cell receptor beta chains came from one sample sequenced in a study of T cell responses to AZD1222 COVID-19 vaccine. Profiling relied on immunoSEQ multiplex PCR, and the TCRdb table lists in-frame clones only, not all of them. The sample lists some 130,000 clones, just under 95% seen once, with roughly 1% in the top ten. Sequencing used peripheral blood, obtained 28 days after the second AZD1222 dose. The source of these receptors is an adult who received the AZD1222 COVID-19 vaccine.

In its sample, this clone was seen once. The V call is TRBV10-3, the J call TRBJ2-1; maybe TRBD1 (6 bases). Germline V gene sequence: CDR1 ENHRY, CDR2 SYGVKD. This CDR3 is built from 12 residues. Trimming pared 6 bases from V and 7 bases from J, leaving 10 bases between. CDR3 sequence: CAIRRTGNEQFF. CDR3 nucleotides: TGTGCCATCAGAAGAACAGGGAATGAGCAGTTCTTC.

The chain joins TRBV12-3 or TRBV12-4 to TRBJ1-1; 8 bases map to TRBD1. Losses at the gene ends were 5 bases for V and 4 bases for J; bases not matched to a gene: 3. The CDR3 contains 13 residues. CDR3 amino acids: CASSKDRGTEAFF. The DNA for the CDR3 is TGTGCCAGCAGTAAAGACAGGGGCACTGAAGCTTTCTTT.

This rearrangement joins TRBV5-8 to TRBJ2-3; 10 nucleotides agree with TRBD1. Germline loops: CDR1 SGHTS, CDR2 YDEGEE. V shed 4 bases and J 8 bases; nucleotides not matched to a gene: 16. The CDR3 runs to 17 residues. CDR3 sequence: CASSRTRTGGVWGTQYF. In DNA form, the CDR3 reads TGTGCCAGCAGCCGCACCCGGACAGGGGGGGTTTGGGGTACGCAGTATTTT.

This clone has just a few counts. The chain joins TRBV15 to TRBJ2-7; maybe TRBD2 (5 bases). Trimming left V 1 base short and J 5 bases short, with 15 bases between. CDR1 LNHNV and CDR2 YYDKDF come from the germline V gene (reference sequence). CDR3 length: 15 residues. Written as DNA, the CDR3 is TGTGCCACCAGCAGAGCCTCGGGGAGCAGAGACGAGCAGTACTTC. Protein: CATSRASGSRDEQYF.

V is TRBV7-6 and J is TRBJ1-2; 9 bases agree with TRBD1. Germline V gene sequence: CDR1 SGHVS, CDR2 FNYEAQ. The CDR3 is 17 amino acids. J lost 2 bases, V lost 3 bases, and 10 bases had no gene match. The CDR3 coding sequence is TGTGCCAGCAGCTTTTTAGCTTCCGGGACAGGGAACTATGGCTACACCTTC. As protein: CASSFLASGTGNYGYTF.

The chain is built from TRBV3-1 (or the pseudogene TRBV3-2) and TRBJ1-2; D uncertain. Germline CDR1 is LGHDT and CDR2 is YNNKEL (reference sequence). This CDR3 has 13 residues. V lost 4 bases, J lost 2 bases, and 8 bases lay in between. In DNA, the CDR3 is TGTGCCAGCAGCCTTAATGAAAACTATGGCTACACCTTC. This sequence encodes CASSLNENYGYTF.

J is TRBJ1-5 and V is TRBV18; a weak D match, TRBD1 (5 bases). CDR3 size: 16 residues. The germline V and J ends were trimmed by 0 bases and 0 bases, with 9 bases remaining between them. Germline assignment: CDR1 KGHSH and CDR2 LQKENI. CDR3 in amino acids: CASSPPAGGSNQPQHF. As DNA, the CDR3 is TGTGCCAGCTCACCACCGGCGGGGGGTAGCAATCAGCCCCAGCATTTT.

A few counts support this clone. The chain employs TRBV19 and TRBJ1-5; maybe TRBD1 (6 bases). CDR3 size: 14 residues. Germline V gives CDR1 LNHDA, CDR2 SQIVND (reference sequence). Trimming shortened V by 5 bases and J by 3 bases, and 11 bases separated the two germline ends. The CDR3, as DNA: TGTGCCAGTAGTCCCCAGGGGCCCAATCAGCCCCAGCATTTT. Its translation: CASSPQGPNQPQHF.

This clone is medium-sized within its sample. This rearrangement joins TRBV5-8 to TRBJ1-4, with D unclear. The CDR3 consists of 11 residues. Between the trimmed V and J ends, which lost 1 base and 17 bases, there was a span of 12 bases. Germline assignment: CDR1 SGHTS and CDR2 YDEGEE. The CDR3 nucleotides are TGTGCCAGCAGCTTGATGGGATCCCTATTTTTT. It is translated as CASSLMGSLFF. Based on the CDR3 plus reference TRBV5-8 and TRBJ1-4, the full variable domain is EAGVTQSPTHLIKTRGQQATLRCSPISGHTSVYWYQQALGLGLQFLLWYDEGEERNRGNFPPRFSGRQFPNYSSELNVNALELEDSALYLCASSLMGSLFFGSGTQLSVL.

V and J are TRBV18 and TRBJ2-1; 8 bases line up with TRBD2. With 1 base clipped from V and 4 bases from J, the junction kept 3 bases outside the gene matches. The germline CDR1 and CDR2 sequences are KGHSH and LQKENI. This CDR3 has 15 amino acids. The CDR3 spells CASSPLSGAYNEQFF. In DNA form, the CDR3 reads TGTGCCAGCTCACCACTTAGCGGGGCTTACAATGAGCAGTTCTTC.

This clone was recorded a few times. The chain has TRBV18 and TRBJ2-7; D might be TRBD2 (5 bases). The CDR3 consists of 14 residues. Germline V CDR1 and CDR2: KGHSH, LQKENI. V lost 2 bases to trimming and J lost 5 bases, with 13 bases between them. The CDR3, as DNA: TGTGCCAGCTCACCAACTAGTGGGTCTAACGAGCAGTACTTC. It codes for CASSPTSGSNEQYF.

V usage is TRBV7-9 and J usage is TRBJ2-1; 10 nucleotides align to TRBD2. CDR1 is SEHNR, CDR2 FQNEAQ, per germline (reference sequence). The V gene end was trimmed by 0 bases and the J gene end by 7 bases; junction bases not matched to a gene: 6. The CDR3 spans 16 residues. Here the CDR3 reads CASSLARASGRNEQFF. The CDR3 nucleotides are TGTGCCAGCAGCTTAGCTAGGGCTAGCGGGAGAAATGAGCAGTTCTTC.

The V call is TRBV4-3, the J call TRBJ1-4; D is ambiguous. The CDR3 spans 14 residues. The germline V gene encodes CDR1 LGHNA and CDR2 YSLEER. Trimming took off 3 bases at V and 4 bases at J, with 9 bases between the two ends. CDR3 bases: TGCGCCAGCAGCCATGGACCGCATAATGAAAAACTGTTTTTT. Protein: CASSHGPHNEKLFF.

The chain couples TRBV27 to TRBJ2-1; 7 positions agree with TRBD2. Germline CDR1 and CDR2: MNHEY and SMNVEV (reference sequence). This CDR3 spans 16 amino acids. V shed 6 bases, J shed 4 bases, and the junction held 12 bases outside the gene matches. CDR3 DNA sequence: TGTGCCAGCAGAATCTGGGGGACTACAACTTACAATGAGCAGTTCTTC. Translation: CASRIWGTTTYNEQFF.

The chain combines TRBV7-3 with TRBJ2-5, with 7 positions matching TRBD2. The V gene end was trimmed by 0 bases and the J gene end by 5 bases; junction bases not matched to a gene: 6. The germline CDR1 and CDR2 sequences are SGHTA and FQGTGA. The CDR3 extends over 15 amino acids. CDR3 amino acids: CASSLTFREGETQYF. The CDR3 DNA is TGTGCCAGCAGCTTAACGTTCAGGGAGGGGGAGACCCAGTACTTC.

The genes are TRBV6-2 or TRBV6-3 and TRBJ2-1; 14 bases agree with TRBD2. The germline gives CDR1 MNHEY, CDR2 SVGEGT. J was trimmed by 2 bases and V by 4 bases; bases with no gene match: 7. The CDR3 consists of 18 residues. DNA for the CDR3: TGTGCCAGCAGTTCCCCCGGGACTAGCGGGAGTCCCTACAATGAGCAGTTCTTC. This sequence encodes CASSSPGTSGSPYNEQFF.

DNA of the CDR3: TGTGCCAGCAGCGCCGGACAGCCCTACGAGCAGTACTTC. Translating gives CASSAGQPYEQYF. The chain carries TRBV7-8 and TRBJ2-7, with D perhaps TRBD1 (6 bases). CDR1 and CDR2 from the germline V gene are SGHVS and FQNEAQ. The CDR3 consists of 13 residues. Between the trimmed V and J ends, which lost 5 bases and 2 bases, there was a span of 10 bases.

V and J are TRBV30 and TRBJ2-5, with 7 bases aligning to TRBD1. The CDR3 has 15 amino acids. V lost 5 bases and J lost 5; bases outside the gene matches: 14. CDR1 is GTSNPN and CDR2 is SVGIG in the germline V gene (reference sequence). The chain's CDR3 is CAWVPRGTVVETQYF. The CDR3 DNA reads TGTGCCTGGGTCCCTAGGGGGACAGTAGTCGAGACCCAGTACTTC.

The chain recombines TRBV30 with TRBJ2-2; D might be TRBD1 (6 bases). CDR1 is GTSNPN and CDR2 is SVGIG in the germline V gene (reference sequence). V lost 2 bases and J 5 bases, leaving 9 bases between the germline ends. The CDR3 covers 13 residues. DNA of the CDR3: TGTGCCTGGAGTTATAGGGGGACCGGGGAGCTGTTTTTT. Translated, it gives CAWSYRGTGELFF. The variable domain in full, completed from reference TRBV30 and TRBJ2-2, reads SQTIHQWPATLVQPVGSPLSLECTVEGTSNPNLYWYRQAAGRGLQLLFYSVGIGQISSEVPQNLSASRPQDRQFILSSKKLLLSDSGFYLCAWSYRGTGELFFGEGSRLTVL.

The chain combines TRBV5-1 with TRBJ1-2; D is uncertain. This CDR3 spans 14 amino acids. Trimming cost V 8 bases and J 4 bases, with 18 bases left between them. The germline V gene encodes CDR1 SGHRS and CDR2 YFSETQ. In DNA, the CDR3 is TGCGCCAGTCGGATCGTGGGGTCGGGCTATGGCTACACCTTC. Translating gives CASRIVGSGYGYTF.

The rearrangement links TRBV13 to TRBJ1-1; the D gene is possibly TRBD1 (5 bases). CDR3 size: 14 residues. CDR1 is PRHDT, CDR2 FYEKMQ, per germline (reference sequence). V gave up 1 base and J gave up 0 bases, with 6 bases separating them. CDR3 amino acids: CASSLARVNTEAFF. The CDR3 DNA sequence: TGTGCCAGCAGCTTAGCCAGGGTGAACACTGAAGCTTTCTTT.

Here the CDR3 reads CASSLQGEGEAFF. Here the CDR3 DNA reads TGTGCCAGCAGCCTCCAGGGGGAGGGTGAAGCTTTCTTT. The V and J genes are TRBV3-1 (or the pseudogene TRBV3-2) and TRBJ1-1; 7 bases match TRBD1. Germline assignment: CDR1 LGHDT and CDR2 YNNKEL (reference sequence). CDR3 size: 13 residues. V lost 4 bases and J lost 7; bases outside the gene matches: 6.

This rearrangement joins TRBV19 to TRBJ2-6; D may be TRBD1 (6 bases). V was trimmed by 1 base and J by 0 bases, leaving 10 bases between them. Germline V lookup: CDR1 LNHDA, CDR2 SQIVND (reference sequence). This CDR3 is 17 amino acids long. The DNA of the CDR3 is TGTGCCAGTAGTATAGCACAGGGCTTCTCTGGGGCCAACGTCCTGACTTTC. This translates into CASSIAQGFSGANVLTF.

The chain is built from TRBV18 and TRBJ2-6, with D perhaps matching TRBD2 (6 bases). Germline CDR1 is KGHSH and CDR2 is LQKENI. V shed 3 bases and J shed 0 bases, with 18 bases lying between them. This CDR3 contains 19 residues. The DNA of the CDR3 is TGTGCCAGCTCACCTCTCAGGGAGGCACAAAGCTCTGGGGCCAACGTCCTGACTTTC. It is translated as CASSPLREAQSSGANVLTF.

This chain connects TRBV9 to TRBJ2-7; D call uncertain. Trimming pared 0 bases from V and 6 bases from J, leaving 13 bases between. Germline CDR1 SGDLS, CDR2 YYNGEE. CDR3 size: 14 residues. The CDR3 reads CASSVARYGPEQYF. The CDR3 nucleotides read TGTGCCAGCAGCGTAGCCCGATACGGTCCCGAGCAGTACTTC. Based on the CDR3 plus reference TRBV9 and TRBJ2-7, the full variable domain is DSGVTQTPKHLITATGQRVTLRCSPRSGDLSVYWYQQSLDQGLQFLIQYYNGEERAKGNILERFSAQQFPDLHSELNLSSLELGDSALYFCASSVARYGPEQYFGPGTRLTVT.

This sequence joins TRBV6-5 and TRBJ2-2; possible D gene TRBD2, 5 bases. CDR3 length equals 15 residues. V gave up 0 bases and J gave up 5 bases, with 10 bases separating them. Per the germline V gene, CDR1 is MNHEY and CDR2 is SVGAGI. CDR3 sequence (DNA): TGTGCCAGCAGTTACTCGACACGGAGGACCGGGGAGCTGTTTTTT. Its protein is CASSYSTRRTGELFF.

The J gene is TRBJ1-2, the V gene TRBV2, with a weak D call TRBD1 (6 bases). Germline values: CDR1 SNHLY, CDR2 FYNNEI. The CDR3 contains 13 residues. The V gene lost 4 bases and the J gene lost 3 bases, with 9 bases spanning the gap. CDR3 DNA sequence: TGTGCCAGCAGTGTGGGGGGGCACTATGGCTACACCTTC. It yields the protein CASSVGGHYGYTF. The full variable domain, rest sourced from reference TRBV2 and TRBJ1-2, is EPEVTQTPSHQVTQMGQEVILRCVPISNHLYFYWYRQILGQKVEFLVSFYNNEISEKSEIFDDQFSVERPDGSNFTLKIRSTKLEDSAMYFCASSVGGHYGYTFGSGTRLTVV.

The chain couples TRBV15 to TRBJ1-6; possible D gene TRBD1, 6 bases. The germline V gene has CDR1 LNHNV and CDR2 YYDKDF (reference sequence). The length of the CDR3 is 16 residues. V was trimmed by 1 base and J by 6 bases, leaving 13 bases between them. CDR3 DNA: TGTGCCACCAGCAGAGGGGGGGCAGTACCTAATTCACCCCTCCACTTT. As protein: CATSRGGAVPNSPLHF.

The chain uses TRBV9 and TRBJ2-3; 11 bases are a match to TRBD2. V shed 4 bases and J 4 bases; nucleotides not matched to a gene: 2. Germline V gene data show CDR1 as SGDLS and CDR2 as YYNGEE. The CDR3 has 14 residues. The CDR3 spells CASSLGLAADTQYF. For the CDR3, the DNA is TGTGCCAGCAGCTTGGGACTAGCGGCAGATACGCAGTATTTT.